The source of this T cell receptor (beta chain) is a study of beta chain features in type 1 diabetes. The whole isolated RNA underwent reverse transcription, so sequencing captured expressed TCRB transcripts. Naive, central memory and regulatory T cell samples averaged roughly 3.5 million immunoSEQ reads each. This table comes from immunoSEQ multiplex PCR, and its TCRdb copy is limited to in-frame clones, with some not included. The data hold 150,000 to 190,000 clones, with around 10% observed a single time. CD45RO/CCR7/CD25/CD127/CD95/CD27 separated CD4+ naive, central memory, regulatory and stem cell-like memory cells by sorting. Sorting gave populations that all exceeded 98% purity. CDR3 length equals 13 residues. CDR1 is SNHLY and CDR2 is FYNNEI in the germline V gene. Trimming cost V 4 bases and J 6 bases; bases outside gene matches: 6.

This sequence originates from a man younger than 30 in good health. Sequenced input: central memory CD4+ T cells from blood. The V and J genes are TRBV2 and TRBJ2-7; TRBD1 matches at 7 bases. CDR3 sequence: CASSGTGAGEQYF. The CDR3 region has the DNA TGTGCCAGCAGTGGCACAGGGGCGGGCGAGCAGTACTTC.